Ten or more counts support the clone carrying this T cell receptor (beta chain). What it binds is unknown. The data derive from a study of T cells after yellow fever vaccination. Study context: When fractions had low cell numbers, they were prepared with SMART-Seq v4 Ultra Low Input. Broader study findings: The secondary response peaked faster, at day 5 versus 15, but was weaker. Abundant bulk-population clonotypes could contaminate the FACS-sorted repertoires. Subsequent booster samples again held most clones from primary vaccination (nearly 98% CD4, approximately 85% CD8).

The V gene's germline CDR1 is MNHEY and CDR2 SMNVEV (reference sequence). The CDR3 runs to 14 residues. The V end was cut by 1 base, the J end by 4 bases, with 8 bases between. TCRdb re-called the 5' RACE reads with MiXCR, one entry per CDR3 protein. The table has some 350,000 distinct CDR3 sequences, over 3.5% seen once. The sequencing used PBMCs, collected 5 days after the yellow fever booster vaccination. The receptor was isolated from a man aged 18 to 30 who received the YFV17D yellow fever vaccine. The chain links TRBV27 to TRBJ1-3; TRBD1 is a possible D gene (6 bases). The CDR3 here is CASSLFGGGNTIYF. The CDR3 nucleotides read TGTGCCAGCAGTTTATTTGGGGGCGGAAACACCATATATTTT.